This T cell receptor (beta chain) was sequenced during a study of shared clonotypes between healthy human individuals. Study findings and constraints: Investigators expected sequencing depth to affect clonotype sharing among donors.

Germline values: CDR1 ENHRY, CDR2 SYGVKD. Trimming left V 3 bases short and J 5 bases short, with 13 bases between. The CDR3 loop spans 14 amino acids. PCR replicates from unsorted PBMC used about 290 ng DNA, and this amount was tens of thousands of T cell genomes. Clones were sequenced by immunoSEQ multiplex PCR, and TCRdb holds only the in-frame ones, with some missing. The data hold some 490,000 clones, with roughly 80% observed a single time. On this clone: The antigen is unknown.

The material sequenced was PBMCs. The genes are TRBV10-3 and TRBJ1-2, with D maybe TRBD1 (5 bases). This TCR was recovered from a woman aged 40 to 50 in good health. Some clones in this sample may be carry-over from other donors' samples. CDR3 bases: TGTGCCATCAGTGATTCGGGGACTAGTTATGGCTACACCTTC. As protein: CAISDSGTSYGYTF.